The rows below give T cell receptor beta chains drawn from one sample of a study of blood T cell repertoires in COVID-19. Sequenced by immunoSEQ multiplex PCR; TCRdb stores in-frame clones only, minus some. Here the sample spans more than 300,000 clones, about 86% being singletons. Source material: peripheral blood. Source of these receptors: a woman aged 50 to 60 with acute or convalescent COVID-19. The CDR3 runs from the conserved cysteine through the conserved F or W. Each record gives: D gene, clone size, V gene, J gene, CDR3 protein, CDR3 DNA. A D gene is named only where the DNA matches it firmly. The size of a clone is reported for some rows only, either as once, few or many, or as a class for expanded clones.

d_gene: -
abundance: -
v_gene: TRBV7-2
j_gene: TRBJ2-3
CDR3aa: CASSLAANTQYF
CDR3nt: TGTGCCAGCAGCTTAGCAGCAAATACGCAGTATTTT

d_gene: -
abundance: -
v_gene: TRBV7-2
j_gene: TRBJ1-1
CDR3aa: CASSLVGWGSEAFF
CDR3nt: TGTGCCAGCAGCTTAGTCGGCTGGGGCTCTGAAGCTTTCTTT

d_gene: TRBD2
abundance: -
v_gene: TRBV7-2
j_gene: TRBJ2-5
CDR3aa: CASSLEGTSGAGTQYF
CDR3nt: TGTGCCAGCAGCTTAGAAGGGACTAGCGGCGCTGGGACCCAGTACTTC

d_gene: -
abundance: -
v_gene: TRBV30
j_gene: TRBJ1-4
CDR3aa: CAWSVMSEKLFF
CDR3nt: TGTGCCTGGAGTGTAATGAGTGAAAAACTGTTTTTT

d_gene: -
abundance: -
v_gene: TRBV5-1
j_gene: TRBJ2-1
CDR3aa: CASSLVGENNEQFF
CDR3nt: TGCGCCAGCAGCCTTGTGGGCGAAAACAATGAGCAGTTCTTC

d_gene: TRBD1
abundance: -
v_gene: TRBV9
j_gene: TRBJ2-1
CDR3aa: CASDGTGGRGKFF
CDR3nt: TGTGCCAGCGATGGGACAGGGGGAAGGGGGAAGTTCTTC

d_gene: -
abundance: -
v_gene: TRBV6-5
j_gene: TRBJ1-1
CDR3aa: CASRAGLDTEAFF
CDR3nt: TGTGCCAGCAGGGCGGGGTTGGACACTGAAGCTTTCTTT

d_gene: -
abundance: -
v_gene: TRBV4-1
j_gene: TRBJ1-1
CDR3aa: CASASQVSNTEAFF
CDR3nt: TGCGCCAGCGCTTCTCAGGTATCTAACACTGAAGCTTTCTTT

d_gene: TRBD1
abundance: -
v_gene: TRBV6-6
j_gene: TRBJ1-4
CDR3aa: CASSYGTGFEKLFF
CDR3nt: TGTGCCAGCAGTTACGGGACAGGCTTTGAAAAACTGTTTTTT

d_gene: TRBD1
abundance: -
v_gene: TRBV5-1
j_gene: TRBJ1-5
CDR3aa: CASSVQGGNQPQHF
CDR3nt: TGCGCCAGCAGCGTGCAGGGGGGCAATCAGCCCCAGCATTTT

d_gene: TRBD1
abundance: -
v_gene: TRBV3-1/TRBV3-2
j_gene: TRBJ1-2
CDR3aa: CASSQRGGHGYTF
CDR3nt: TGTGCCAGCAGCCAGAGAGGGGGCCATGGCTACACCTTC

d_gene: -
abundance: -
v_gene: TRBV6-2/TRBV6-3
j_gene: TRBJ2-1
CDR3aa: CASSPLTGYPYNEQFF
CDR3nt: TGTGCCAGCAGTCCCCTGACGGGATATCCCTACAATGAGCAGTTCTTC

d_gene: TRBD1
abundance: -
v_gene: TRBV29-1
j_gene: TRBJ1-5
CDR3aa: CSVLTGGDNQPQHF
CDR3nt: TGCAGCGTCCTAACAGGGGGAGACAATCAGCCCCAGCATTTT

d_gene: TRBD1
abundance: -
v_gene: TRBV6-1
j_gene: TRBJ2-7
CDR3aa: CASREDRGKEYEQYF
CDR3nt: TGTGCCAGCAGAGAAGACAGGGGGAAAGAGTACGAGCAGTACTTC

d_gene: TRBD2
abundance: -
v_gene: TRBV7-6
j_gene: TRBJ2-1
CDR3aa: CASSLTSGLTYNEQFF
CDR3nt: TGTGCCAGCAGCTTGACTAGCGGTCTTACCTACAATGAGCAGTTCTTC

d_gene: -
abundance: -
v_gene: TRBV4-1
j_gene: TRBJ2-1
CDR3aa: CASSPSSDNEQFF
CDR3nt: TGCGCCAGCAGCCCTAGTTCCGACAATGAGCAGTTCTTC

d_gene: -
abundance: few
v_gene: TRBV7-8
j_gene: TRBJ2-1
CDR3aa: CASSPPGRPRQFF
CDR3nt: TGTGCCAGCAGCCCCCCAGGGAGGCCAAGGCAGTTCTTC

d_gene: TRBD1
abundance: -
v_gene: TRBV5-6
j_gene: TRBJ1-1
CDR3aa: CASSLVFRTGTPEAFF
CDR3nt: TGTGCCAGCAGCTTGGTGTTCCGGACAGGCACCCCGGAAGCTTTCTTT

d_gene: -
abundance: -
v_gene: TRBV9
j_gene: TRBJ1-2
CDR3aa: CASSVQNYGYTF
CDR3nt: TGTGCCAGCAGCGTCCAGAACTATGGCTACACCTTC

d_gene: -
abundance: -
v_gene: TRBV28
j_gene: TRBJ1-1
CDR3aa: CASITQGLAEAFF
CDR3nt: TGTGCCAGCATCACCCAGGGATTGGCTGAAGCTTTCTTT

d_gene: -
abundance: -
v_gene: TRBV4-1
j_gene: TRBJ1-3
CDR3aa: CASSSDSRSGNTIYF
CDR3nt: TGCGCCAGCTCCTCCGACAGCCGCTCTGGAAACACCATATATTTT

d_gene: TRBD1
abundance: few
v_gene: TRBV18
j_gene: TRBJ2-7
CDR3aa: CASSPGQNYEQYF
CDR3nt: TGTGCCAGCTCACCGGGACAGAACTACGAGCAGTACTTC

d_gene: TRBD2
abundance: -
v_gene: TRBV29-1
j_gene: TRBJ2-5
CDR3aa: CSGESPKALTSGQETQYF
CDR3nt: TGCAGCGGGGAGAGCCCGAAAGCCCTAACTAGCGGCCAAGAGACCCAGTACTTC

d_gene: -
abundance: -
v_gene: TRBV9
j_gene: TRBJ2-1
CDR3aa: CASSVLQGSNEQFF
CDR3nt: TGTGCCAGCAGCGTATTACAGGGAAGCAATGAGCAGTTCTTC

d_gene: -
abundance: -
v_gene: TRBV12-5
j_gene: TRBJ1-6
CDR3aa: CASGLEAGGSPLHF
CDR3nt: TGTGCTAGTGGTTTGGAGGCAGGAGGTTCACCCCTCCACTTT

d_gene: -
abundance: few
v_gene: TRBV27
j_gene: TRBJ2-7
CDR3aa: CASSFSRQGGWQYF
CDR3nt: TGTGCCAGCAGTTTTAGCAGGCAGGGAGGTTGGCAGTACTTC

d_gene: TRBD1
abundance: -
v_gene: TRBV19
j_gene: TRBJ1-1
CDR3aa: CASSGDRGHTEAFF
CDR3nt: TGTGCCAGTAGTGGCGACAGGGGACACACTGAAGCTTTCTTT

d_gene: TRBD2
abundance: -
v_gene: TRBV9
j_gene: TRBJ2-1
CDR3aa: CASSVWAAGLAGSSYNEQFF
CDR3nt: TGTGCCAGCAGCGTATGGGCTGCCGGACTAGCGGGGAGCTCCTACAATGAGCAGTTCTTC

d_gene: -
abundance: -
v_gene: TRBV24-1
j_gene: TRBJ1-6
CDR3aa: CATSEVGGASYNSPLHF
CDR3nt: TGTGCCACCAGTGAGGTGGGGGGGGCCTCCTATAATTCACCCCTCCACTTT

d_gene: -
abundance: -
v_gene: TRBV30
j_gene: TRBJ1-6
CDR3aa: CAWTEANRPPALHF
CDR3nt: TGTGCCTGGACTGAAGCGAACAGGCCTCCGGCCCTCCACTTT

d_gene: -
abundance: -
v_gene: TRBV2
j_gene: TRBJ2-3
CDR3aa: CAIPSGSTDTQYF
CDR3nt: TGTGCCATCCCCTCCGGGAGCACAGATACGCAGTATTTT

d_gene: -
abundance: -
v_gene: TRBV2
j_gene: TRBJ2-2
CDR3aa: CATRGHANTGELFF
CDR3nt: TGTGCCACCAGGGGACACGCGAACACCGGGGAGCTGTTTTTT

d_gene: -
abundance: -
v_gene: TRBV2
j_gene: TRBJ2-5
CDR3aa: CASKQVGETQYF
CDR3nt: TGTGCCAGCAAGCAGGTTGGCGAGACCCAGTACTTC

d_gene: TRBD1
abundance: -
v_gene: TRBV5-8
j_gene: TRBJ2-5
CDR3aa: CASSSDRGETQYF
CDR3nt: TGTGCCAGCAGCTCGGACAGGGGAGAGACCCAGTACTTC

d_gene: -
abundance: -
v_gene: TRBV27
j_gene: TRBJ1-3
CDR3aa: CASSFRSGNTIYF
CDR3nt: TGTGCCAGCAGCTTCCGTTCTGGAAACACCATATATTTT

d_gene: TRBD1
abundance: -
v_gene: TRBV7-2
j_gene: TRBJ2-5
CDR3aa: CASTPGGRETQYF
CDR3nt: TGTGCCAGCACCCCAGGGGGCAGGGAGACCCAGTACTTC

d_gene: -
abundance: -
v_gene: TRBV15
j_gene: TRBJ2-1
CDR3aa: CATSRVTDSYNEQFF
CDR3nt: TGTGCCACCAGCAGGGTGACAGACTCCTACAATGAGCAGTTCTTC

d_gene: TRBD1
abundance: -
v_gene: TRBV5-1
j_gene: TRBJ2-3
CDR3aa: CASSPSLRQGGTDTQYF
CDR3nt: TGCGCCAGCAGCCCCTCCCTCCGACAGGGGGGTACAGATACGCAGTATTTT

d_gene: -
abundance: few
v_gene: TRBV5-1
j_gene: TRBJ1-3
CDR3aa: CASSPVSSGNTIYF
CDR3nt: TGCGCCAGCAGCCCAGTCAGCTCTGGAAACACCATATATTTT

d_gene: TRBD2
abundance: -
v_gene: TRBV10-2
j_gene: TRBJ2-1
CDR3aa: CASTLAGGYNEQFF
CDR3nt: TGCGCCAGCACCCTAGCGGGGGGCTACAATGAGCAGTTCTTC

d_gene: -
abundance: -
v_gene: TRBV7-2
j_gene: TRBJ2-7
CDR3aa: CASSGRNSYEQYF
CDR3nt: TGTGCCAGCAGTGGGCGTAACTCCTACGAGCAGTACTTC

d_gene: -
abundance: -
v_gene: TRBV29-1
j_gene: TRBJ2-7
CDR3aa: CSAGDYEQYF
CDR3nt: TGCAGCGCCGGGGACTACGAGCAGTACTTC